What follows is one TCR beta chain and its context. The sample comes from a study of blood T cell repertoires in COVID-19. The wider study: COVID-19 samples collected from the United States, Italy and Spain covered acute and convalescent phases. Sources were T cells, B-cell-depleted T cells, or PBMCs; the material itself was cDNA or gDNA.

In the authors' methods: How many nucleated cells were present was estimated from reference gene primer amplification. Clones were sequenced by immunoSEQ multiplex PCR, and TCRdb holds only the in-frame ones, with some missing. V and J calls and clone size follow that table, whereas D and trimming were derived from the DNA. The table records 110,000 or so clones, approximately 84% of them present only once. Germline V gene sequence: CDR1 SGHTA, CDR2 FQGNSA. The CDR3 runs 17 residues. After removal of 5 bases from V and 8 bases from J, the junction contained 13 bases not matched to a gene. The chain is built from TRBV7-2 and TRBJ1-6; TRBD1 aligns across 9 bases. The sample taken for sequencing was peripheral blood. The clonotype comes from a man aged 35-49 years with acute or convalescent COVID-19. CDR3 sequence reads: CASSPRNRGPTDSPLHF. CDR3 DNA sequence: TGTGCCAGCAGCCCAAGAAACAGGGGGCCCACAGATTCACCCCTCCACTTT.